This TCR beta chain was identified in a study of cytomegalovirus exposure and HLA in healthy donors. Study as a whole: Earlier, 95 million to 130 million unique TCR beta sequences were recovered from 200 million or so T cells by an analysis. Overall study results and limits: In a later analysis, several top co-occurrence clusters appeared linked to parvovirus B19, influenza, CMV and Epstein-Barr virus.

The V gene's germline CDR1 is SGHKS and CDR2 YYEKEE (reference sequence). The CDR3 has 16 amino acids. V was pared by 0 bases and J by 5 bases, with 14 bases between. Regarding this clone: Its antigen is unknown.

The study ran its PCR with 60 Vbeta and 13 Jbeta primers. Profiling relied on immunoSEQ multiplex PCR, and the TCRdb table lists in-frame clones only, not all of them. The sample gives roughly 54,000 clones, approximately 70% of which show up once; 15% to 20% is in the top ten. V is TRBV5-5 and J is TRBJ1-4, with a tentative D call TRBD1 (6 bases). The sequence came from an older woman in good health and CMV-seropositive. The specimen was PBMCs. CDR3 bases: TGTGCCAGCAGCTTGGGTTCGACGGGGGGCAATGAAAAACTGTTTTTT. Its protein is CASSLGSTGGNEKLFF.